This TCR beta chain comes out of a study of blood T cell repertoires in COVID-19. Overall study context: Sample material is recorded as cDNA or gDNA derived from T cells, B-cell-depleted T cells, or PBMCs.

The CDR3 extends over 16 amino acids. Germline V gene lookup returns CDR1 MGHRA and CDR2 YSYEKL. The V gene end was trimmed by 4 bases and the J gene end by 1 base; junction bases not matched to a gene: 8. The method was immunoSEQ multiplex PCR; TCRdb's version includes in-frame clones alone and lacks a portion of them. The data show a few hundred thousand clones, approximately 86% seen once. This clone was detected once. This receptor was identified in a woman aged 55 to 70 with COVID-19, enrolled during active disease. Sequenced sample: peripheral blood. V gene TRBV4-1 combines with J gene TRBJ2-3, with TRBD1 matching 7 bases. The CDR3 spells CASSLDQRGRTDTQYF. The CDR3 coding sequence is TGCGCCAGCAGCCTGGATCAGAGGGGGCGCACAGATACGCAGTATTTT.